This T cell receptor (beta chain) was recovered during a study of blood T cell repertoires in COVID-19. About the study: The samples span acute and convalescent COVID-19 from the United States, Italy and Spain.

The CDR3 sequence is 14 residues long. V was pared by 5 bases and J by 3 bases, with 13 bases between. Germline assignment: CDR1 SGHAT and CDR2 FQNNGV. Original data processing: How many nucleated cells were present was estimated from reference gene primer amplification. Sequenced by immunoSEQ multiplex PCR; TCRdb stores in-frame clones only, minus some. The V and J calls and clone size are taken from that table; D and trimming were inferred from the DNA. The sample yields 250,000 to 350,000 clones, about 90% seen once. This sequence was found in a woman in her 50s with COVID-19, enrolled during active disease. What was sequenced was peripheral blood. This rearrangement joins TRBV11-2 to TRBJ2-5; maybe TRBD1 (6 bases). The chain's CDR3 is CASSRRDKEETQYF. CDR3 in DNA: TGTGCCAGCAGCCGAAGGGACAAGGAAGAGACCCAGTACTTC. Drawing the rest from reference TRBV11-2 and TRBJ2-5, the complete variable domain is EAGVAQSPRYKIIEKRQSVAFWCNPISGHATLYWYQQILGQGPKLLIQFQNNGVVDDSQLPKDRFSAERLKGVDSTLKIQPAKLEDSAVYLCASSRRDKEETQYFGPGTRLLVL.